This entry lists 2 T cell receptor beta chains sequenced from one sample in a study of T cell responses to AZD1222 COVID-19 vaccine. Using immunoSEQ multiplex PCR, the repertoire was profiled, and TCRdb retains in-frame clones only, with some absent. The sample lists about 170,000 clones, approximately 90% occurring once. Sequencing was performed on peripheral blood, taken on day 0 of AZD1222 vaccination. The receptors here all came from an adult in good health.

The chain carries TRBV30 and TRBJ2-1; D ambiguous. The V end lost 0 bases, the J end lost 8 bases, and 5 bases lay between the germline ends. The CDR3 covers 11 residues. CDR1 GTSNPN and CDR2 SVGIG come from the germline V gene (reference sequence). The CDR3 DNA is TGTGCCTGGAGTGTCAAGTATGAGCAGTTCTTC. Residues: CAWSVKYEQFF.

The V call is TRBV19, the J call TRBJ2-5, with D unresolved. Germline values: CDR1 LNHDA, CDR2 SQIVND (reference sequence). V dropped 5 bases and J dropped 2 bases, with 9 bases sitting between them. The CDR3 runs to 13 residues. This CDR3 is CASSYRTQETQYF. In nucleotides, the CDR3 is TGTGCCAGTAGTTATCGGACGCAAGAGACCCAGTACTTC. Full variable domain (missing parts from reference TRBV19 and TRBJ2-5): DGGITQSPKYLFRKEGQNVTLSCEQNLNHDAMYWYRQDPGQGLRLIYYSQIVNDFQKGDIAEGYSVSREKKESFPLTVTSAQKNPTAFYLCASSYRTQETQYFGPGTRLLVL.